The clone carrying this TCR beta chain was recorded at least ten times. The source of the sample is a study of T cells in Graves' hyperthyroidism and ophthalmopathy. V was pared by 4 bases and J by 3 bases, with 13 bases between. CDR3 length: 14 amino acids. In germline, CDR1 is DFQATT, CDR2 SNEGSKA (reference sequence). It was RNA transcripts that yielded the amplified TCR beta CDR3 regions. The HTBI primer set drove a first-round RT-PCR of the TCR CDR3. TCRdb analysed the multiplex PCR reads with MiXCR anew, one entry per CDR3 protein. The table lists around 360,000 distinct CDR3 sequences, about 16% of them singletons.

The J gene is TRBJ2-1, the V gene TRBV20-1; D possibly corresponds to TRBD1 (6 bases). This TCR came from an older woman with Graves' ophthalmopathy. Sequenced material: blood. CDR3 in DNA: TGCAGTGCTACGAGACAGGATATCTACAATGAGCAGTTCTTC. Translated, it gives CSATRQDIYNEQFF.